These T cell receptor beta chains were read from a single sample in a study of CD8 T cells in Susac syndrome. Each CDR3 protein is one row after TCRdb ran MiXCR on the immunoSEQ multiplex PCR reads. The sample lists hundreds of thousands of distinct CDR3 sequences, about 93% occurring once. Sequencing was done on a sample of CD4+ T cells from PBMCs. The receptors here all came from a human donor with multiple sclerosis. Each CDR3 is given with its conserved first and last residue. A D gene is named only where the DNA matches it firmly. Rows give clone size only sometimes, using once, few, many, or a class for an expanded clone.

j_call v_call d_call clone_size cdr3_aa cdr3_nt
TRBJ2-1 TRBV4-1 - - CASSQDPAGAPYNEQFF TGCGCCAGCAGCCAAGATCCCGCGGGGGCCCCGTACAATGAGCAGTTCTTC
TRBJ2-5 TRBV24-1 TRBD2 - CATSDRGGVQETQYF TGTGCCACCAGTGACCGGGGAGGGGTCCAAGAGACCCAGTACTTC
TRBJ1-1 TRBV5-1 TRBD1 - CASSLTGTGYTEAFF TGCGCCAGCAGCCTGACCGGGACAGGGTACACTGAAGCTTTCTTT
TRBJ2-6 TRBV5-1 TRBD1 - CASSYTGVGANVLTF TGCGCCAGCAGCTACACAGGGGTCGGGGCCAACGTCCTGACTTTC
TRBJ1-2 TRBV12-3/TRBV12-4 - - CASSREGYGYTF TGTGCCAGCAGCCGAGAGGGCTATGGCTACACCTTC
TRBJ2-7 TRBV13 - - CASTRQGAGVTYEQYF TGTGCCAGCACCCGTCAGGGGGCGGGGGTCACCTACGAGCAGTACTTC
TRBJ2-5 TRBV20-1 TRBD1 - CSAIPGTGAAGETQYF TGCAGTGCTATTCCCGGGACAGGGGCCGCGGGGGAGACCCAGTACTTC
TRBJ2-1 TRBV28 - - CASSPPSGVRWDNEQFF TGTGCCAGCAGCCCACCCTCAGGGGTTAGGTGGGACAATGAGCAGTTCTTC
TRBJ1-2 TRBV20-1 - - CSAVWQGNNGYTF TGCAGTGCAGTTTGGCAGGGCAATAATGGCTACACCTTC
TRBJ1-1 TRBV12-3/TRBV12-4 - few CASSPGGPNTEAFF TGTGCCAGCAGTCCCGGGGGCCCGAACACTGAAGCTTTCTTT
TRBJ1-1 TRBV4-1 - - CASSLDTSNTEAFF TGCGCCAGCAGCCTGGACACTTCAAACACTGAAGCTTTCTTT
TRBJ1-1 TRBV19 - - CASSIGVNTEAFF TGTGCCAGTAGTATTGGAGTGAACACTGAAGCTTTCTTT
TRBJ2-1 TRBV18 - - CASSTVGPENEQFF TGTGCCAGCTCAACGGTTGGGCCCGAAAATGAGCAGTTCTTC
TRBJ2-5 TRBV14 - - CASSQAKRGETETQYF TGTGCCAGCAGCCAAGCGAAACGGGGTGAGACAGAGACCCAGTACTTC
TRBJ1-2 TRBV7-2 TRBD1 - CASSLQGAANYGYTF TGTGCCAGCAGCCTCCAGGGGGCGGCTAACTATGGCTACACCTTC